The present entry profiles one TCR beta chain with its context. Its antigen remains unidentified. Deletions cut 1 base from V and 10 bases from J, with 13 bases between. From germline, CDR1 is LGHNA and CDR2 YSLEER. The CDR3 runs 13 residues. The data were obtained in a study of cytomegalovirus exposure and HLA in healthy donors. General observations from the study: Specificity for CMV antigens was confirmed in vitro for three of the CMV-associated chains. Cytomegalovirus-associated status was assigned to 150 to 200 TCR beta chains. TCR beta V segments were, for the most part, productive about 87% or about 30% of the time in an earlier analysis. Most TCR sequences were seen very rarely across donors, but some public TCRs occurred in many.

The primer mix had 60 Vbeta and 13 Jbeta primers. Produced via immunoSEQ multiplex PCR; TCRdb's table is partial and in-frame only. The sample holds just under 95,000 clones, roughly 80% seen once. The receptor comes from a girl aged 2 to 9 in good health and CMV-seropositive. The specimen was PBMCs. V gene TRBV4-3 combines with J gene TRBJ1-1, with a possible D match to TRBD1 (5 bases). The CDR3 region has the DNA TGCGCCAGCAGCCAAGTACAGGCGACCGGAGCTTTCTTT. Translation: CASSQVQATGAFF.